Sequencing of this T cell receptor (beta chain) was carried out in a study of long-term antiretroviral therapy in people with HIV. Study-wide results and limits: All time points showed a repertoire dominated by clones expanded before ART.

CDR1 LNHDA and CDR2 SQIVND come from the germline V gene (reference sequence). The germline V and J ends were trimmed by 2 bases and 7 bases, with 12 bases remaining between them. This CDR3 is 14 amino acids long. About this clone itself: The antigen remains undetermined.

An immunoSEQ assay, version v3.0, was performed at survey level. Clones were sequenced by immunoSEQ multiplex PCR, and TCRdb holds only the in-frame ones, with some missing. Of about 15,000 clones in the sample, under 85% were seen once. The chain joins TRBV19 to TRBJ2-1, with D tentatively TRBD1 (6 bases). The sample here was unsorted PBMCs, taken roughly 2.4 years before starting antiretroviral therapy. The clonotype was recovered from a woman in her 50s with HIV. CDR3 amino acids: CASSITGLGNEQFF. In DNA, the CDR3 is TGTGCCAGTAGTATAACAGGGTTGGGGAATGAGCAGTTCTTC.